The 10 T cell receptor beta chains presented below share a single source sample, sequenced in a study of blood T cells in healthy people across ages. Next came a second PCR, run for roughly 6 to 11 cycles, which used a sample-barcoded 5' primer along with a J-beta primer mix. TCRdb reprocessed the 5' RACE reads with MiXCR, giving one entry per CDR3 protein. This sample has around 780,000 distinct CDR3 sequences; 25% to 30% occur once, and the top ten carry approximately 2.9%. This same sample was also taken into another study, of T cells of mothers and their children.

Sequenced: blood. The receptor set was obtained from a boy aged 5-17 years in good health.

This clonotype was observed a handful of times. The rearrangement joins TRBV5-1 to TRBJ1-2; 7 bases agree with TRBD1. CDR3 length equals 14 residues. Germline CDR1 reads SGHRS; CDR2 reads YFSETQ. With V trimmed by 4 bases and J by 5 bases, 8 bases remained unmatched. As DNA, the CDR3 is TGCGCCAGCAGCCCCCGCCAGGGGGAATATGGCTACACCTTC. This encodes CASSPRQGEYGYTF.

The gene calls are TRBV19 and TRBJ1-1, with no clear D. V shed 5 bases and J shed 2 bases, with 9 bases lying between them. CDR1 is LNHDA, CDR2 SQIVND, per germline (reference sequence). This CDR3 has 13 residues. This CDR3 reads CASSEVSNTEAFF. CDR3 DNA sequence: TGTGCCAGTAGTGAGGTTAGTAACACTGAAGCTTTCTTT.

The chain joins TRBV6-5 to TRBJ2-5; a possible D gene is TRBD1 (6 bases). Trimming took off 0 bases at V and 11 bases at J, with 19 bases between the two ends. Looked up from germline, CDR1 is MNHEY and CDR2 is SVGAGI. This CDR3 has 15 residues. The CDR3 is CASSYSNVGEGEQYF. DNA for the CDR3: TGTGCCAGCAGTTACTCGAACGTGGGCGAGGGGGAGCAGTACTTC.

This clonotype was seen only a few times. This chain joins TRBV5-1 and TRBJ2-6, with D unclear. CDR1 is SGHRS, CDR2 YFSETQ, per germline. There are 15 residues in the CDR3. V was trimmed by 4 bases and J by 0 bases, leaving 8 bases between them. The CDR3 spells CASSDASSGANVLTF. CDR3 coding DNA: TGCGCCAGCAGCGATGCAAGCTCTGGGGCCAACGTCCTGACTTTC.

The chain links TRBV4-1 to TRBJ1-4; D may be TRBD1 (5 bases). Deletions cut 0 bases from V and 8 bases from J, with 13 bases between. Germline loops: CDR1 MGHRA, CDR2 YSYEKL. The CDR3 is made up of 15 amino acids. CDR3 sequence reads: CASSQDEGSGEKLFF. The CDR3 bases are TGCGCCAGCAGCCAAGATGAGGGGTCAGGGGAAAAACTGTTTTTT.

The CDR3 coding sequence is TGTGCCATCAGTCCAGGGGGCGAACGCAATCAGCCCCAGCATTTT. It translates to CAISPGGERNQPQHF. This rearrangement joins TRBV10-3 to TRBJ1-5; 8 bases map to TRBD1. CDR3 size: 15 residues. The trim removed 5 bases at V and 2 bases at J, leaving 5 bases unmatched. In germline, CDR1 is ENHRY, CDR2 SYGVKD.

This rearrangement joins TRBV5-6 to TRBJ2-5; weak D call: TRBD1 (6 bases). Looked up from germline, CDR1 is SGHDT and CDR2 is YYEEEE. There are 14 residues in the CDR3. Trimming removed 3 bases from V and 1 base from J, with 10 bases in between. The CDR3 protein is CASSYLTGQETQYF. CDR3 in DNA: TGTGCCAGCAGCTACCTGACAGGCCAAGAGACCCAGTACTTC.

V is TRBV7-9 and J is TRBJ1-4, with 7 nucleotides matching TRBD1. J lost 3 bases, V lost 3 bases, and 7 bases had no gene match. Germline V lookup: CDR1 SEHNR, CDR2 FQNEAQ (reference sequence). This CDR3 region has 16 residues. CDR3: CASSLGTQGANEKLFF. The CDR3 DNA reads as TGTGCCAGCAGCTTGGGGACGCAGGGGGCTAATGAAAAACTGTTTTTT. The complete variable domain, with remaining parts taken from reference TRBV7-9 and TRBJ1-4, reads DTGVSQNPRHKITKRGQNVTFRCDPISEHNRLYWYRQTLGQGPEFLTYFQNEAQLEKSRLLSDRFSAERPKGSFSTLEIQRTEQGDSAMYLCASSLGTQGANEKLFFGSGTQLSVL.

The chain employs TRBV4-1 and TRBJ2-5; 8 bases are a match to TRBD2. Matching the DNA end better, TRBJ2-1 makes the J call doubtful. The germline V gene has CDR1 MGHRA and CDR2 YSYEKL. The CDR3 extends over 17 amino acids. The chain's CDR3 is CASSQEAAGGVGWEQFF. The CDR3 nucleotides are TGCGCCAGCAGCCAAGAGGCGGCGGGGGGCGTGGGTTGGGAGCAGTTCTTC.

This clonotype was counted between two and nine times. CDR3 sequence (DNA): TGTGCCAGCAGACGAGCAAGGACGGAGAACACTGAAGCTTTCTTT. Translated: CASRRARTENTEAFF. The chain is built from TRBV27 and TRBJ1-1; D gene ambiguous. This CDR3 is 15 amino acids long. Between the trimmed V and J ends, which lost 6 bases and 1 base, there was a span of 15 bases. The germline V gene has CDR1 MNHEY and CDR2 SMNVEV (reference sequence).